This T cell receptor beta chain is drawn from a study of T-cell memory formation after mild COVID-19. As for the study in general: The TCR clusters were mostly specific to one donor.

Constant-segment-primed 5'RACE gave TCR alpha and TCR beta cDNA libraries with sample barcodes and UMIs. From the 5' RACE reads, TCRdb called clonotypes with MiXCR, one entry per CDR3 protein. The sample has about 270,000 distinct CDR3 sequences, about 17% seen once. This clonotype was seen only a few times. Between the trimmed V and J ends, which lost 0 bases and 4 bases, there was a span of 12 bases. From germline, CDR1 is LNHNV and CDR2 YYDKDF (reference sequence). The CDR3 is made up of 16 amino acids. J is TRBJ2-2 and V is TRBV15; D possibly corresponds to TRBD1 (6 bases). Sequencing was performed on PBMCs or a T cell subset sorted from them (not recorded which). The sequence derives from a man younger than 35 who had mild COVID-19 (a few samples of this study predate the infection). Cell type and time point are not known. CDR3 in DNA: TGTGCCACCAGCAGAGATCCTACAGGGCCCACCGGGGAGCTGTTTTTT. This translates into CATSRDPTGPTGELFF.